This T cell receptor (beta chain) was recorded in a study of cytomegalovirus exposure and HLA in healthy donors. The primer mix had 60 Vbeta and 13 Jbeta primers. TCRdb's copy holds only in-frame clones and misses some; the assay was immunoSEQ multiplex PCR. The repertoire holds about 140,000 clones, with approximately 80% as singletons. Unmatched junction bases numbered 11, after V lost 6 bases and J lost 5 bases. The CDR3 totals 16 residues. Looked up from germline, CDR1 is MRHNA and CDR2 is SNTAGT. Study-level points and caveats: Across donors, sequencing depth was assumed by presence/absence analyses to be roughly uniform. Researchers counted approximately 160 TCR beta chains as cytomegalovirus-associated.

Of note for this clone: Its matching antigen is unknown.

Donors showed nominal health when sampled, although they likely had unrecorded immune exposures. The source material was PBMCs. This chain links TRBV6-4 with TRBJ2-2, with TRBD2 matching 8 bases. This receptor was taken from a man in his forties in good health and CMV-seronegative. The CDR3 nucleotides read TGTGCCAGCAGCTCGGCCGGGACTAGAGGGACCGGGGAGCTGTTTTTT. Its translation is CASSSAGTRGTGELFF.